This T cell receptor beta chain came from a study of CD8+CD57+ T cells in acquired aplastic anemia. The junction had 4 bases not matched to a gene; V was cut back by 4 bases and J by 2 bases. Germline V gene lookup returns CDR1 SQVTM and CDR2 ANQGSEA. The CDR3 length is 13 residues. Template material for TCR beta VDJ and CDR3 profiling consisted of genomic DNA. TCRdb re-derived calls from the reads in MiXCR, one entry per CDR3 protein. The sample records roughly 130,000 distinct CDR3 sequences, around 46% being singletons. This clonotype is a singleton in its sample. The receptor was isolated from a human donor in good health, serving as a control. The sample consisted of sorted CD4+, CD8+, or CD8+CD57+ T cells (not recorded which) from PBMCs. The gene calls are TRBV29-1 and TRBJ2-7; 8 bases agree with TRBD1. This CDR3 reads CSVVGTGTYEQYF. DNA for the CDR3: TGCAGCGTTGTCGGGACAGGCACCTACGAGCAGTACTTC.